The entry below describes one TCR beta chain. These data belong to a study of blood T cell repertoires in COVID-19. The data were produced by immunoSEQ multiplex PCR, yet TCRdb's version contains in-frame clones alone and is incomplete. The table has around 290,000 clones, approximately 90% seen once. This CDR3 has 18 residues. V was pared by 0 bases and J by 4 bases, with 7 bases of the junction left unmatched. The germline gives CDR1 LNHDA, CDR2 SQIVND (reference sequence). The sequence came from a woman aged 55-69 years in a cohort exposed to, infected with or recovered from COVID-19 (not recorded which). Sequencing used PBMCs or T cells enriched from blood (not recorded which). The chain carries TRBV19 and TRBJ2-1; 12 nucleotides line up with TRBD2. The CDR3 DNA reads as TGTGCCAGTAGTATAGATGGGCCCGGACTAGCGGGATACAATGAGCAGTTCTTC. Its translation is CASSIDGPGLAGYNEQFF.